The 19 T cell receptor beta chains below were found in one sample sequenced in a study of molecular identifiers for immune sequencing clone quantification. TCRdb reanalysed the PCR reads using MiXCR and keeps one entry per CDR3 protein. The sample includes around 480,000 distinct CDR3 sequences, around a fifth seen only once; the top ten take around 0.86%. Sequencing was carried out using naive CD8+ T cells from blood, with Jurkat cell RNA spiked in. Subset of the sample: FACS-sorted CD8+CD4-CCR7+CD45RA+ naive T cells. The receptors come from a human donor in good health. Some libraries in this study had Jurkat cell RNA spiked in.

This clonotype was seen at least ten times. CDR3 DNA: TGTGCCAGCTCACCTACGGACCTCGCAGATACGCAGTATTTT. This translates into CASSPTDLADTQYF. The chain is built from TRBV18 and TRBJ2-3; D is ambiguous. The CDR3 length is 14 residues. V lost 3 bases and J 4 bases, leaving 11 bases between the germline ends. CDR1 is KGHSH, CDR2 LQKENI, per germline.

This clonotype was counted a few times. V is TRBV10-2 and J is TRBJ2-7; TRBD2 agrees at 12 bases. V shed 3 bases, J shed 5 bases, and the junction held 5 bases outside the gene matches. Germline values: CDR1 WSHSY, CDR2 SAAADI. The CDR3 sequence is 15 residues long. CDR3 sequence: CASSETSSGGDEQYF. DNA for the CDR3: TGCGCCAGCAGTGAAACTTCTAGCGGGGGGGACGAGCAGTACTTC.

This clonotype was picked up many times. The rearrangement links TRBV12-5 to TRBJ1-1; D is undetermined. In germline, CDR1 is LGHNT, CDR2 FRNRAP. V gave up 2 bases and J gave up 6 bases, with 7 bases separating them. This CDR3 is 12 amino acids long. The DNA of the CDR3 is TGTGCTAGTGGTTTGTCCGGGGCTGAAGCTTTCTTT. Protein sequence: CASGLSGAEAFF.

This clonotype was observed a few times. The CDR3 reads CASSVGSATTGSYEQYF. The CDR3 region has the DNA TGTGCCAGCAGCGTCGGCTCCGCTACGACAGGCTCCTACGAGCAGTACTTC. The rearrangement links TRBV9 to TRBJ2-7; possibly TRBD1 for D (6 bases). The germline gives CDR1 SGDLS, CDR2 YYNGEE. The V end lost 2 bases, the J end lost 0 bases, and 18 bases lay between the germline ends. This CDR3 region has 17 residues.

This clonotype has at least ten counts. V is TRBV27 and J is TRBJ1-1; no firm D call. The CDR3 extends over 15 amino acids. V was cut by 2 bases and J by 0 bases, with 10 bases left in between. Germline V gene lookup returns CDR1 MNHEY and CDR2 SMNVEV (reference sequence). CDR3 DNA sequence: TGTGCCAGCAGTTTAGCCAGGTCCATGAACACTGAAGCTTTCTTT. Protein: CASSLARSMNTEAFF.

This clonotype was counted at least ten times. The chain recombines TRBV5-5 with TRBJ2-3, with 9 bases identical to TRBD2. Germline loops: CDR1 SGHKS, CDR2 YYEKEE (reference sequence). This CDR3 has 16 residues. J gave up 5 bases and V 0 bases, and 7 bases lay outside the gene matches. As DNA, the CDR3 is TGTGCCAGCAGCTTGGAACTAGCGGGTAATAGAGATACGCAGTATTTT. This gives the protein CASSLELAGNRDTQYF. The complete variable domain, with remaining parts taken from reference TRBV5-5 and TRBJ2-3, reads DAGVTQSPTHLIKTRGQQVTLRCSPISGHKSVSWYQQVLGQGPQFIFQYYEKEERGRGNFPDRFSARQFPNYSSELNVNALLLGDSALYLCASSLELAGNRDTQYFGPGTRLTVL.

To note about this clonotype: This clone may be a read error of a much larger clone one base away. The chain is built from TRBV5-1 and TRBJ1-1; D perhaps matches TRBD1 (6 bases). This CDR3 has 14 residues. CDR1 is SGHRS and CDR2 is YFSETQ in the germline V gene. V was shortened by 1 base and J by 6 bases, with 13 bases between the two germline ends. The CDR3 spells CASSLRRGAAEAFF. In DNA form, the CDR3 reads TGCGCCAGCAGCTTGCGCCGGGGGGCCGCTGAAGCTTTCTTT.

This clonotype was found many times. The chain carries TRBV10-3 and TRBJ2-7, with unresolved D. Trimming took 3 bases from V and 4 from J, leaving 7 bases between them. The CDR3 runs 12 residues. Germline V gives CDR1 ENHRY, CDR2 SYGVKD. The CDR3 coding sequence is TGTGCCATCAGTGAAAAAGGGTACGAGCAGTACTTC. Protein product: CAISEKGYEQYF.

This clonotype was found a few times. The chain links TRBV6-6 to TRBJ2-7; 7 nucleotides align to TRBD1. The CDR3 sequence is 15 residues long. With 2 bases clipped from V and 0 bases from J, the junction kept 4 bases outside the gene matches. Germline assignment: CDR1 MNHNY and CDR2 SVGAGI (reference sequence). In DNA, the CDR3 is TGTGCCAGCAGTTACACGGACAGGACCTCCTACGAGCAGTACTTC. Residues: CASSYTDRTSYEQYF.

This clonotype has only a few counts. The rearrangement links TRBV11-2 to TRBJ1-2, with no clear D. Trimming took off 1 base at V and 4 bases at J, with 13 bases between the two ends. The germline V gene encodes CDR1 SGHAT and CDR2 FQNNGV. The CDR3 has 15 residues. The CDR3 coding sequence is TGTGCCAGCAGCTTAGTGGGCGGAAAATCCTATGGCTACACCTTC. It yields the protein CASSLVGGKSYGYTF.

The CDR3 DNA reads as TGTGCCAGCAGCTTAGGGTCCGTCTATGAGCAGTTCTTC. This sequence encodes CASSLGSVYEQFF. The gene calls are TRBV7-9 and TRBJ2-1; D uncertain. Germline assignment: CDR1 SEHNR and CDR2 FQNEAQ (reference sequence). Between the trimmed V and J ends, which lost 1 base and 8 bases, there was a span of 9 bases. The CDR3 has 13 amino acids.

This clonotype was recorded a few times. The chain employs TRBV30 and TRBJ2-1; TRBD2 might be the D (5 bases). CDR1 GTSNPN and CDR2 SVGIG come from the germline V gene (reference sequence). The CDR3 loop spans 15 amino acids. Trimming took off 4 bases at V and 0 bases at J, with 13 bases between the two ends. As DNA, the CDR3 is TGTGCCTGGATGAGTATGGGGAGCTCCTACAATGAGCAGTTCTTC. Residues: CAWMSMGSSYNEQFF. The entire variable domain, with the rest obtained from reference TRBV30 and TRBJ2-1, is as follows: SQTIHQWPATLVQPVGSPLSLECTVEGTSNPNLYWYRQAAGRGLQLLFYSVGIGQISSEVPQNLSASRPQDRQFILSSKKLLLSDSGFYLCAWMSMGSSYNEQFFGPGTRLTVL.

This clonotype was observed at least ten times. The DNA of the CDR3 is TGCAGTCCACCCCCCGGGAGGGGAGAGGCAGATACGCAGTATTTT. Amino acids: CSPPPGRGEADTQYF. The V and J genes are TRBV20-1 and TRBJ2-3; 8 nucleotides line up with TRBD2. The germline V gene encodes CDR1 DFQATT and CDR2 SNEGSKA (reference sequence). The CDR3 covers 15 residues. After removal of 8 bases from V and 4 bases from J, the junction contained 14 bases not matched to a gene.

Ten or more counts support this clonotype. The chain is built from TRBV7-2 and TRBJ1-1; no reliable D call. The CDR3 runs 15 residues. V lost 2 bases and J lost 0, with 10 bases in between. Germline-derived CDR1 and CDR2 are SGHTA and FQGNSA. CDR3 sequence: CASSLNRGMNTEAFF. In DNA, the CDR3 is TGTGCCAGCAGCTTAAACAGAGGGATGAACACTGAAGCTTTCTTT.

Of note for this clonotype: A clone one base away is much larger, so this may be a read error. This sequence joins TRBV7-9 and TRBJ1-1, with 7 bases identical to TRBD1. The CDR3 has 13 amino acids. CDR1 and CDR2 (germline): SEHNR, FQNEAQ (reference sequence). With V trimmed by 5 bases and J by 10 bases, 10 bases remained unmatched. The CDR3 bases are TGTGCCAGCAGCCTTAAGGACAGGAATGGAGCTTTCTTT. Protein sequence: CASSLKDRNGAFF.

This clonotype was observed at least ten times. The chain links TRBV3-1 to TRBJ1-5; TRBD1 might be the D (6 bases). Germline-derived CDR1 and CDR2 are LGHDT and YNNKEL (reference sequence). The CDR3 length is 13 residues. Trimming removed 2 bases from V and 5 bases from J, with 7 bases in between. CDR3 DNA sequence: TGTGCCAGCAGCCAACAGGGGTATCAGCCCCAGCATTTT. Translation: CASSQQGYQPQHF. Using reference TRBV3-1 and TRBJ1-5 for the parts outside the CDR3, the full variable domain is DTAVSQTPKYLVTQMGNDKSIKCEQNLGHDTMYWYKQDSKKFLKIMFSYNNKELIINETVPNRFSPKSPDKAHLNLHINSLELGDSAVYFCASSQQGYQPQHFGDGTRLSIL.

The chain has TRBV6-5 and TRBJ2-3; 8 nucleotides line up with TRBD2. Trimming removed 0 bases from V and 2 bases from J; junction bases left unmatched: 4. CDR3 length equals 16 residues. Germline assignment: CDR1 MNHEY and CDR2 SVGAGI. Written as DNA, the CDR3 is TGTGCCAGCAGTTACTCTAATAGCGGGGCCACAGATACGCAGTATTTT. Translation gives CASSYSNSGATDTQYF.

With regard to this clonotype: It is likely a read error, because the conserved phenylalanine at the end of the CDR3 is missing. The chain recombines TRBV6-5 with TRBJ2-7; weak D call: TRBD1 (6 bases). V lost 2 bases and J 4 bases, leaving 18 bases between the germline ends. The CDR3 runs 16 residues. Germline V lookup: CDR1 MNHEY, CDR2 SVGAGI. The DNA of the CDR3 is TGTGCCAGCAGTTACGACTCAGCTAGGGGGTTTTACGAGCAGTACCTC. It specifies CASSYDSARGFYEQYL.

This clonotype was counted only a few times. The chain employs TRBV7-9 and TRBJ2-2; possibly TRBD1 or TRBD2 for D (5 bases each). The ends were cut back, 4 bases at V and 0 bases at J, with 9 bases in the middle. The germline V gene encodes CDR1 SEHNR and CDR2 FQNEAQ (reference sequence). The CDR3 runs 15 residues. The CDR3 DNA is TGTGCCAGCAGCTCCGGGACGACGAACACCGGGGAGCTGTTTTTT. This encodes CASSSGTTNTGELFF.